The 7 T cell receptor beta chains below come from one sample, sequenced in a study of blood T cell repertoires in COVID-19. Profiled with immunoSEQ multiplex PCR; TCRdb holds only in-frame clones, not every one. The repertoire holds 240,000 or so clones, with about 80% as singletons. Sequencing used peripheral blood. These receptors were taken from a woman older than 75 with acute or convalescent COVID-19.

This chain uses TRBV7-9 with TRBJ1-1; no reliable D call. With 1 base removed from V and 5 bases from J, the gap between germline ends came to 8 bases. CDR3 length: 13 amino acids. CDR1 SEHNR and CDR2 FQNEAQ come from the germline V gene (reference sequence). CDR3 in amino acids: CASSLGRWTEAFF. DNA of the CDR3: TGTGCCAGCAGCTTAGGCCGGTGGACTGAAGCTTTCTTT.

This clone was recorded a few times. The chain links TRBV28 to TRBJ1-2; 8 bases are shared with TRBD1. The CDR3 extends over 12 amino acids. CDR1 and CDR2 (germline): MDHEN, SYDVKM. With 8 bases clipped from V and 4 bases from J, the junction kept 3 bases outside the gene matches. DNA for the CDR3: TGTGCCAGCGGACAGGGATCCTATGGCTACACCTTC. It yields the protein CASGQGSYGYTF.

The chain combines TRBV11-3 with TRBJ1-1; 8 nucleotides match TRBD1. Germline-derived CDR1 and CDR2 are SGHNT and YENEEA. The CDR3 runs to 12 residues. Trimming removed 5 bases from V and 9 bases from J; junction bases left unmatched: 5. The CDR3 reads CASSLGQGKAFF. CDR3 DNA: TGTGCCAGCAGCCTAGGACAGGGAAAAGCTTTCTTT.

A few counts support this clone. The genes are TRBV2 and TRBJ2-7, with D possibly being TRBD1 (6 bases). The length of the CDR3 is 13 residues. From germline, CDR1 is SNHLY and CDR2 FYNNEI. Trimming shortened V by 5 bases and J by 1 base, and 9 bases separated the two germline ends. The DNA for the CDR3 is TGTGCCAGCAGTCAGGGGCAGTCCTACGAGCAGTACTTC. Amino acid sequence: CASSQGQSYEQYF.

This clone occurred a few times. This rearrangement joins TRBV5-1 to TRBJ1-1; 7 nucleotides match TRBD1. This CDR3 is built from 20 residues. The germline V gene has CDR1 SGHRS and CDR2 YFSETQ. V gave up 0 bases and J gave up 5 bases; unmatched junction bases: 22. The CDR3 sequence: CASSLGQTGTAGLKTTEAFF. Written as DNA, the CDR3 is TGCGCCAGCAGCTTGGGGCAAACCGGGACAGCAGGTTTGAAGACAACTGAAGCTTTCTTT.

J is TRBJ1-3 and V is TRBV7-2; tentatively, D is TRBD1 (6 bases). Germline V CDR1 and CDR2: SGHTA, FQGNSA. V lost 3 bases, J lost 2 bases, and 14 bases lay in between. CDR3 length equals 16 residues. CDR3 sequence: CASSLRGSATGNTIYF. CDR3 bases: TGTGCCAGCAGCTTGAGGGGGTCCGCTACTGGAAACACCATATATTTT.

The chain has TRBV21-1 and TRBJ1-6; the DNA was not compared with TRBD1, the D call given in the table. TRBV21-1 is a documented pseudogene. The CDR3 is 17 amino acids. CDR3 loop: CASSPIGTGEDNSPLHF. The CDR3 DNA follows: TGTGCCAGCAGCCCCATCGGGACAGGGGAAGACAATTCACCCCTCCACTTT.